This is a list of T cell receptor beta chains from one sample in a study of T cell repertoires in cytomegalovirus infection. TCRdb reanalysed the reads using MiXCR and keeps one entry per CDR3 protein. The repertoire holds approximately 70,000 distinct CDR3 sequences, with 20% as singletons. For these TCRs, the target antigens are not known. Here the sequenced sample was CD8+ T cells from cultured PBMCs, taken from culture after CMV antigen stimulation. The receptors were sampled from a human donor in good health (CMV status not recorded). Some clones in this sample may be carry-over from other donors' samples. The CDR3 runs from the conserved cysteine through the conserved F or W. The D gene is left open where the match is weak. Size values are once, few and many counts, or a class for expanded clones, and some rows have none.

TRBV7-2	TRBJ2-7	few	TRBD1	CASSPAVGQGIEQYF	TGTGCCAGCAGCCCAGCGGTAGGACAGGGGATCGAGCAGTACTTC
TRBV12-3/TRBV12-4	TRBJ2-1	.	TRBD1	CASGQTGAFNEQFF	TGTGCCAGCGGCCAGACAGGGGCTTTTAATGAGCAGTTCTTC
TRBV7-9	TRBJ1-5	.	.	CASSEFDQPQHF	TGTGCCAGCAGCGAATTCGACCAGCCCCAGCATTTT
TRBV7-9	TRBJ1-2	.	.	CASSLSREGGDYGYTF	TGTGCCAGCAGCTTATCCCGAGAAGGTGGAGACTATGGCTACACCTTC
TRBV28	TRBJ1-2	few	.	CASSPLLPGEGGYTF	TGTGCCAGCAGCCCATTATTACCGGGCGAGGGGGGCTACACCTTC
TRBV6-1	TRBJ1-1	few	.	CALRTGAEAFF	TGTGCCTTACGGACCGGGGCTGAAGCTTTCTTT
TRBV2	TRBJ2-2	.	.	CASSEALRGQNTGELFF	TGTGCCAGCAGTGAAGCGCTTCGGGGACAGAACACCGGGGAGCTGTTTTTT
TRBV6-2/TRBV6-3	TRBJ2-7	few	.	CASSYINEQYF	TGTGCCAGCAGTTATATTAACGAGCAGTACTTC
TRBV18	TRBJ1-2	few	TRBD1	CASSPWTGDGYTF	TGTGCCAGCTCACCCTGGACAGGGGATGGCTACACCTTC
TRBV6-5	TRBJ1-6	few	.	CASSYSISSNSPLHF	TGTGCCAGCAGTTACTCGATATCCAGCAATTCACCCCTCCACTTT
TRBV7-9	TRBJ2-1	.	.	CASSRAGAGGSYNEQFF	TGTGCCAGCAGCCGCGCGGGGGCCGGGGGCTCCTACAATGAGCAGTTCTTC
TRBV20-1	TRBJ2-3	few	TRBD2	CSAERGADTQYF	TGCAGTGCGGAGCGGGGGGCGGACACGCAGTATTTT
TRBV27	TRBJ2-4	.	.	CASSSSTLAKNIQYF	.
TRBV7-6	TRBJ1-6	.	.	CASSLGEGSANSPLHF	TGTGCCAGCAGCTTAGGGGAGGGGTCGGCGAATTCACCCCTCCACTTT
TRBV2	TRBJ1-5	few	.	CASLGRERSNQPQHF	TGTGCCAGCCTCGGCCGGGAGCGTAGCAATCAGCCCCAGCATTTT
TRBV7-2	TRBJ1-1	many	.	CASSEDIMNTEAFF	TGTGCCAGCAGCGAGGACATAATGAACACTGAAGCTTTCTTT
TRBV6-6	TRBJ2-7	.	.	CASSEGVNYEQYF	TGTGCCAGCAGTGAGGGCGTAAACTACGAGCAGTACTTC
TRBV7-9	TRBJ2-1	.	.	CASSLSGSLYNEQFF	TGTGCCAGCAGCTTAAGTGGGAGCTTATACAATGAGCAGTTCTTC
TRBV7-2	TRBJ2-1	few	TRBD1	CASSLVPGQGNNEQFF	TGTGCCAGCAGCTTAGTCCCGGGACAGGGAAACAATGAGCAGTTCTTC
TRBV12-3/TRBV12-4	TRBJ2-5	few	.	CASSLGGTRETQYF	TGTGCCAGCAGTTTAGGGGGGACCAGAGAGACCCAGTACTTC
TRBV4-3	TRBJ2-3	.	.	CASSQDMRTASTDTQYF	TGCGCCAGCAGCCAAGATATGAGGACAGCGAGCACAGATACGCAGTATTTT
TRBV4-1	TRBJ2-2	.	TRBD1	CASSLRDRDTGELFF	TGCGCCAGCAGCCTCCGGGACAGGGACACCGGGGAGCTGTTTTTT
TRBV4-1	TRBJ2-3	few	.	CASSHDWADTQYF	TGCGCCAGCAGCCATGACTGGGCGGATACGCAGTATTTT
TRBV7-2	TRBJ1-3	.	.	CASSLAPGSGNTIYF	TGTGCCAGCAGCCTCGCCCCAGGGTCTGGAAACACCATATATTTT
TRBV7-6	TRBJ2-1	.	TRBD2	CASSLQLADNEQFF	TGTGCCAGCAGCCTCCAACTAGCGGACAATGAGCAGTTCTTC
TRBV6-2/TRBV6-3	TRBJ1-5	medium-sized	.	CASSYVSSHQPQHF	TGTGCCAGCAGTTACGTGTCCTCTCATCAGCCCCAGCATTTT
TRBV6-2/TRBV6-3	TRBJ2-7	.	TRBD1	CASSPRVRGTGVSYEQYF	TGTGCCAGCAGTCCCCGTGTCCGGGGGACAGGGGTCTCGTACGAGCAGTACTTC
TRBV4-3	TRBJ2-3	few	.	CASSQADSYTQYF	TGCGCCAGCAGCCAAGCGGACAGCTATACGCAGTATTTT
TRBV19	TRBJ2-1	few	TRBD2	CASTTAGGPSSYNEQFF	TGTGCCAGTACTACAGCGGGGGGACCGAGCTCCTACAATGAGCAGTTCTTC